This T cell receptor beta chain was found in a study of OX40 agonist ivuxolimab in advanced cancers. On the study more broadly: Averaging 60 years in age, with a range of 23 to 79, the cohort was 82.7% male. Points from the study as a whole: In general, CD8+ T cells held more expanded clones than CD4+ did, on average.

Data came from immunoSEQ multiplex PCR; TCRdb stores just in-frame clones and leaves some out. The sample has over 50,000 clones; 65% to 90% are singletons. Trimming removed 4 bases from V and 7 bases from J; junction bases left unmatched: 12. The CDR3 has 15 residues. In germline, CDR1 is LGHNA, CDR2 YNFKEQ. With respect to this clone: Its antigen is currently unknown.

The chain employs TRBV4-2 and TRBJ2-7; 8 nucleotides align to TRBD2. The sequence was obtained from an adult with an advanced solid tumor such as melanoma, head and neck, liver or kidney cancer. Source: CD4+ or CD8+ T cells sorted from blood, taken in a trial of the OX40 agonist ivuxolimab. The CDR3: CASSPRIAGTGEQYF. Here the CDR3 DNA reads TGTGCCAGCAGCCCCAGGATAGCGGGAACGGGGGAGCAGTACTTC.